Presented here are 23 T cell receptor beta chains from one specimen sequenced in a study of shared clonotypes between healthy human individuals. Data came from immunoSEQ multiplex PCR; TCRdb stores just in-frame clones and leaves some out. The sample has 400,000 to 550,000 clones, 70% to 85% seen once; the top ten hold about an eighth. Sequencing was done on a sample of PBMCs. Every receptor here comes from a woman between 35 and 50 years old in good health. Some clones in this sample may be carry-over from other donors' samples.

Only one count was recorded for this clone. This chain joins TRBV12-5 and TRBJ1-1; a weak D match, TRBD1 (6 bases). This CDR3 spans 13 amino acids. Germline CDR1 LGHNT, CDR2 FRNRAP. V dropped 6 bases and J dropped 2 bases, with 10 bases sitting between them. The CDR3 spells CASGEQGNTEAFF. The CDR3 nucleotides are TGTGCTAGTGGAGAACAGGGTAACACTGAAGCTTTCTTT.

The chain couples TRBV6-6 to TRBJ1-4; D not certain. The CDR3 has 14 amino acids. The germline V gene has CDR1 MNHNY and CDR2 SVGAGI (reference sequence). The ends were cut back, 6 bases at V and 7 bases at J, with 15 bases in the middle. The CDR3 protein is CASRTADFSEKLFF. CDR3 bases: TGTGCCAGCAGAACCGCGGACTTTTCTGAAAAACTGTTTTTT.

The CDR3 is CASSLSGHEPYEQYF. CDR3 coding DNA: TGTGCCAGCAGTCTTAGCGGCCACGAACCCTACGAGCAGTACTTC. The chain recombines TRBV28 with TRBJ2-7, with a possible D match to TRBD2 (6 bases). This CDR3 contains 15 residues. The V end lost 5 bases, the J end lost 2 bases, and 16 bases lay between the germline ends. Germline CDR1 reads MDHEN; CDR2 reads SYDVKM.

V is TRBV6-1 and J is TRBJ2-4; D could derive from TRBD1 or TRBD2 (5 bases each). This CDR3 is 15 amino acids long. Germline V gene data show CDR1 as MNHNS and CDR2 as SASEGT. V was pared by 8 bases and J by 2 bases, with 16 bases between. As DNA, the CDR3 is TGTGCCAGCGGTTGGGGGATGGGTACCAAAAACATTCAGTACTTC. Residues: CASGWGMGTKNIQYF.

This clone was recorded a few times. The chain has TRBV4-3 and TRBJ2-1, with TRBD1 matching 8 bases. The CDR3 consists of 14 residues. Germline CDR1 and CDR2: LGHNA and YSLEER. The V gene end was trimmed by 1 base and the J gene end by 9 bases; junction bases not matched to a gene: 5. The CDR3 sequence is CASSQGTGFGEQFF. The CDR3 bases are TGCGCCAGCAGCCAAGGGACAGGGTTTGGTGAGCAGTTCTTC.

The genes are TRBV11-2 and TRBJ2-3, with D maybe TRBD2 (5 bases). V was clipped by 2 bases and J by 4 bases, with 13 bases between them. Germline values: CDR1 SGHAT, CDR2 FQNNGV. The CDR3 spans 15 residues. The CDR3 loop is CASSLLGVSSDTQYF. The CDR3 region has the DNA TGTGCCAGCAGCTTACTCGGGGTAAGCTCAGATACGCAGTATTTT. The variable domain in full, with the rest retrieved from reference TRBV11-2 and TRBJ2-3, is EAGVAQSPRYKIIEKRQSVAFWCNPISGHATLYWYQQILGQGPKLLIQFQNNGVVDDSQLPKDRFSAERLKGVDSTLKIQPAKLEDSAVYLCASSLLGVSSDTQYFGPGTRLTVL.

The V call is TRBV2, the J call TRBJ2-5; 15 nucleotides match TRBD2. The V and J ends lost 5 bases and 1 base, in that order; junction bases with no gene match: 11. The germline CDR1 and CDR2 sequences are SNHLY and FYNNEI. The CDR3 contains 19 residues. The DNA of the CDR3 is TGTGCCAGCAGTTACAGTTGGGGACTAGCGGGAGGTTCCCAAGAGACCCAGTACTTC. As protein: CASSYSWGLAGGSQETQYF. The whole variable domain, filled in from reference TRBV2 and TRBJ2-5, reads EPEVTQTPSHQVTQMGQEVILRCVPISNHLYFYWYRQILGQKVEFLVSFYNNEISEKSEIFDDQFSVERPDGSNFTLKIRSTKLEDSAMYFCASSYSWGLAGGSQETQYFGPGTRLLVL.

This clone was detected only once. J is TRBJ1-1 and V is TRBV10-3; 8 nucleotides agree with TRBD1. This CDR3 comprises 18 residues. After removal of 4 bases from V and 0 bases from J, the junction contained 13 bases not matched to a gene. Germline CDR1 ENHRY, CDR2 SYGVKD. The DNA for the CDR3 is TGTGCCATCAGTGGGGCCTCTCGGGGGACAGGTTTGAACACTGAAGCTTTCTTT. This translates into CAISGASRGTGLNTEAFF.

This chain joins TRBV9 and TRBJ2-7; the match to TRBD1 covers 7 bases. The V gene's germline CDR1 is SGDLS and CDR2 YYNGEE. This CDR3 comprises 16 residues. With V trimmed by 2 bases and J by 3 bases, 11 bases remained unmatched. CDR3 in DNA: TGTGCCAGCAGCGTGGCCGGGACAGCGCACTTCTACGAGCAGTACTTC. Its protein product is CASSVAGTAHFYEQYF.

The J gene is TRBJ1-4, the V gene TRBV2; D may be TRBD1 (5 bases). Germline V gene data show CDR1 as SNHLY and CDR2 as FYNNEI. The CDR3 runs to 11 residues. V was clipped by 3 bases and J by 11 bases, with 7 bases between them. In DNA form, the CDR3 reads TGTGCCAGCAGTGAGCAGGGCAAACTGTTTTTT. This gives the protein CASSEQGKLFF.

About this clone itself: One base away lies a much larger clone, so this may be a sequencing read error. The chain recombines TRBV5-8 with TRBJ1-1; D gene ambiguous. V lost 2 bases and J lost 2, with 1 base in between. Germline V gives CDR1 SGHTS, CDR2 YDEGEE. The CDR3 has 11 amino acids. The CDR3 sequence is CASSFNTEAFF. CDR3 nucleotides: TGTGCCAGCAGCTTTAACACTGAAGCTTTCTTT.

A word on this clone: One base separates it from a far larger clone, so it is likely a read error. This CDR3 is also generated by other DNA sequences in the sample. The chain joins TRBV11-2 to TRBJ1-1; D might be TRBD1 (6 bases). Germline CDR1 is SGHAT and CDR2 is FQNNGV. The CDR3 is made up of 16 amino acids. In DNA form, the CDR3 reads TGTGCAAGCAGCCCCTACAGGGAGTCCCCGAACACTGAAGCTTTCTTT. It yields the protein CASSPYRESPNTEAFF.

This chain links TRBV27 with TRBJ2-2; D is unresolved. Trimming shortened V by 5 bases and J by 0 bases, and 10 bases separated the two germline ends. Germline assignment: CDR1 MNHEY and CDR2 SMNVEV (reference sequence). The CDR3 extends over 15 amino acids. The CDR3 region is CASSARPANTGELFF. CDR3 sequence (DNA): TGTGCCAGCAGTGCCCGGCCCGCGAACACCGGGGAGCTGTTTTTT.

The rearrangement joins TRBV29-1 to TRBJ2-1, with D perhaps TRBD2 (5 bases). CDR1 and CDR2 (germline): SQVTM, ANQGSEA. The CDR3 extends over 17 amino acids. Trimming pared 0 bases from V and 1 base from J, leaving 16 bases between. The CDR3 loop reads CSVEDRGSAMSYNEQFF. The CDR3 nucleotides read TGCAGCGTTGAAGATCGGGGTAGCGCTATGTCCTACAATGAGCAGTTCTTC.

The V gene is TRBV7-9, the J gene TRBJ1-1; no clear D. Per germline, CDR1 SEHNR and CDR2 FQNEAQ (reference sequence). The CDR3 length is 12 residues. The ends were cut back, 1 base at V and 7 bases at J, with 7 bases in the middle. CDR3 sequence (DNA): TGTGCCAGCAGCTTAGTGGTCCTTGAAGCTTTCTTT. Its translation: CASSLVVLEAFF.

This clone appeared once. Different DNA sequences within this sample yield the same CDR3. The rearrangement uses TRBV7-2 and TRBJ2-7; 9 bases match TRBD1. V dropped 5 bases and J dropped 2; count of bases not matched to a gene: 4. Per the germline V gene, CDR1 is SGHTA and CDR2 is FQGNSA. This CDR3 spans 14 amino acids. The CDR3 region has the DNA TGTGCCAGCAGCACCCGGACAGGGGCCTACGAGCAGTACTTC. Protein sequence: CASSTRTGAYEQYF.

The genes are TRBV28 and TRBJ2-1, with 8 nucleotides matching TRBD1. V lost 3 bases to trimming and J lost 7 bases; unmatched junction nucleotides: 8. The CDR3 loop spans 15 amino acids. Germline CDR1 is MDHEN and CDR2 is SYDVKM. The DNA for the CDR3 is TGTGCCAGCAGTTTTACCACGGACAGGGTAAATGAGCAGTTCTTC. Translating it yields CASSFTTDRVNEQFF.

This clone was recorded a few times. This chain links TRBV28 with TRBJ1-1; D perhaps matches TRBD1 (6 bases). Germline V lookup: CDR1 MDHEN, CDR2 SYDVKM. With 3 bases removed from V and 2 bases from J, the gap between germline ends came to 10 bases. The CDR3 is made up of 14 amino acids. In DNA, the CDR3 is TGTGCCAGCAGTTTTTCCAGGGGAAACACTGAAGCTTTCTTT. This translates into CASSFSRGNTEAFF.

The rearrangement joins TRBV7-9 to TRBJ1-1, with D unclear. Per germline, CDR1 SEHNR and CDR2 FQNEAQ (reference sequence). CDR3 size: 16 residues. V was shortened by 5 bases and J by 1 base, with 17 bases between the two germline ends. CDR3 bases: TGTGCCAGCAGCCCTACGGCCCCCTCAGGGAACACTGAAGCTTTCTTT. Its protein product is CASSPTAPSGNTEAFF.

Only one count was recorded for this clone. CDR3: CASSLLDGSYEQYF. DNA for the CDR3: TGCGCCAGCAGCTTGTTAGACGGCTCCTACGAGCAGTACTTC. This chain uses TRBV5-1 with TRBJ2-7; D uncertain. This CDR3 region has 14 residues. The germline CDR1 and CDR2 sequences are SGHRS and YFSETQ. The V gene lost 1 base and the J gene lost 0 bases, with 8 bases spanning the gap.

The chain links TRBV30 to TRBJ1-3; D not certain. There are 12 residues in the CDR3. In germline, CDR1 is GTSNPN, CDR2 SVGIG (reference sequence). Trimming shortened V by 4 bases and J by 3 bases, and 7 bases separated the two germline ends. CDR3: CAWNRGGNTIYF. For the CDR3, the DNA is TGTGCCTGGAACCGGGGTGGAAACACCATATATTTT.

CDR3: CASSVGGTDTQYF. CDR3 DNA sequence: TGTGCCAGCAGCGTGGGGGGCACAGATACGCAGTATTTT. This chain connects TRBV13 to TRBJ2-3, with D tentatively TRBD1 or TRBD2 (5 bases each). V was pared by 5 bases and J by 1 base, with 7 bases between. Germline V gene data show CDR1 as PRHDT and CDR2 as FYEKMQ (reference sequence). The CDR3 loop spans 13 amino acids.

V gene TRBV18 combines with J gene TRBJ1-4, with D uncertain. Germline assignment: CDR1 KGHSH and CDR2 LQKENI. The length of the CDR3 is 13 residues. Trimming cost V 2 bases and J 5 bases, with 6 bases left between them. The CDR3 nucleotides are TGTGCCAGCTCACCAGGGAAAAATGAAAAACTGTTTTTT. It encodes CASSPGKNEKLFF.